The present TCR beta chain was sequenced within a study of cytomegalovirus exposure and HLA in healthy donors. General study points: In a later analysis, an Asian-associated ancestry cluster reportedly showed fewer N-insertions than the roughly 710-donor mean. Available immune exposure information covered CMV serostatus only.

The primer mix had 60 Vbeta and 13 Jbeta primers. Profiled with immunoSEQ multiplex PCR; TCRdb holds only in-frame clones, not every one. The table shows some 50,000 clones, with about 71% occurring only once. The germline CDR1 and CDR2 sequences are SGHNT and YYREEE (reference sequence). Trimming shortened V by 3 bases and J by 2 bases, and 8 bases separated the two germline ends. CDR3 length: 13 amino acids. As regards this clone: The antigen remains undetermined.

Source material: PBMCs. The clonotype originates from a woman between 50 and 59 years old in good health and CMV-seropositive. This chain joins TRBV5-4 and TRBJ2-5; D remains unclear. This CDR3 reads CASSSSWQETQYF. In DNA, the CDR3 is TGTGCCAGCAGCTCCAGTTGGCAAGAGACCCAGTACTTC.